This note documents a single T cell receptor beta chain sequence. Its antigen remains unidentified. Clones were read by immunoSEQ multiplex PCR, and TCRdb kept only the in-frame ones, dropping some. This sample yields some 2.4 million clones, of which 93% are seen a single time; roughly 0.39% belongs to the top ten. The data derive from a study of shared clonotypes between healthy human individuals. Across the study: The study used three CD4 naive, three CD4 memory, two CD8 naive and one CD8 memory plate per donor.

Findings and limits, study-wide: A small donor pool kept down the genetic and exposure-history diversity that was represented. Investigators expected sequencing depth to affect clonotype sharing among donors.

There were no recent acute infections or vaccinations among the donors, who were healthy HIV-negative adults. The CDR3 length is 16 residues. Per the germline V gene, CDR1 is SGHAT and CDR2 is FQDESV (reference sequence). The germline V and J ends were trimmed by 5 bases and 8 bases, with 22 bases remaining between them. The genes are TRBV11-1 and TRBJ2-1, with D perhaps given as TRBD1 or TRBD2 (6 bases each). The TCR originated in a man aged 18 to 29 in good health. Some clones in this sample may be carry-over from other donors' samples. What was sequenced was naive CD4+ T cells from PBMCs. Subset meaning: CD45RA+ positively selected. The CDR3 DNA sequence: TGTGCCAGCAGCCCTAAGGGGGGACCCCACCGCCATGAGCAGTTCTTC. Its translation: CASSPKGGPHRHEQFF.